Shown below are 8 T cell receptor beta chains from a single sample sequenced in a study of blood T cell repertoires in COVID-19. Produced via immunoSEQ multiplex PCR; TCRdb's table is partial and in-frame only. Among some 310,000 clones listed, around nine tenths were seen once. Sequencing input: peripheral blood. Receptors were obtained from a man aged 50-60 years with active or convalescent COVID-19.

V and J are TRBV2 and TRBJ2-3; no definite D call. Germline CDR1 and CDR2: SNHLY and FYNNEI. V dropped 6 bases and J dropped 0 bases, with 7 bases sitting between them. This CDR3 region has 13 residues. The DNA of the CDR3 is TGTGCCAGCAGAGCCCCGAGCACAGATACGCAGTATTTT. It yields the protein CASRAPSTDTQYF.

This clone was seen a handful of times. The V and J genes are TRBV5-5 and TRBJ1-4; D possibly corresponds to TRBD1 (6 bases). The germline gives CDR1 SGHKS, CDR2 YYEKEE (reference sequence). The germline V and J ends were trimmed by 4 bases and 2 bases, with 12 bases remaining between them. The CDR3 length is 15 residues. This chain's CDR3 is CASSNTGSTNEKLFF. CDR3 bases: TGTGCCAGCAGCAACACAGGGTCGACTAATGAAAAACTGTTTTTT.

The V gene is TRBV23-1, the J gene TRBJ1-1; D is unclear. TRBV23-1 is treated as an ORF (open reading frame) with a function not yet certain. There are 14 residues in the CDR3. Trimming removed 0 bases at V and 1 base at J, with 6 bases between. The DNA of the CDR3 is TGCGCCAGCAGTCAATCGTCCCAGAACACTGAAGCTTTCTTT. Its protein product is CASSQSSQNTEAFF.

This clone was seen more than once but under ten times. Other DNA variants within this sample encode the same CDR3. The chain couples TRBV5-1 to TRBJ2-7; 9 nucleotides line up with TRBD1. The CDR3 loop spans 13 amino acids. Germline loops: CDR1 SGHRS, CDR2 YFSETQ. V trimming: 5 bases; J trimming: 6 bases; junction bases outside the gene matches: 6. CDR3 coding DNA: TGCGCCAGCAGAACGGGACAGGGTCCCGAGCAGTACTTC. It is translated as CASRTGQGPEQYF.

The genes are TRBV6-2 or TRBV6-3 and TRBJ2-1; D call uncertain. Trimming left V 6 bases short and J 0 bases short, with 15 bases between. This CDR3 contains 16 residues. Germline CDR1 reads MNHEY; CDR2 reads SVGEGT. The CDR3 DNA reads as TGTGCCAGCAGCTTTTCACCGAGGAGCTCCTACAATGAGCAGTTCTTC. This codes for CASSFSPRSSYNEQFF.

DNA of the CDR3: TGCGCCAGCAGCTCCGGGACAGGGGAACAAGAGACCCAGTACTTC. As protein: CASSSGTGEQETQYF. The rearrangement links TRBV5-1 to TRBJ2-5, with 10 bases aligning to TRBD1. The CDR3 sequence is 15 residues long. Unmatched junction bases numbered 4, after V lost 3 bases and J lost 2 bases. The germline V gene encodes CDR1 SGHRS and CDR2 YFSETQ.

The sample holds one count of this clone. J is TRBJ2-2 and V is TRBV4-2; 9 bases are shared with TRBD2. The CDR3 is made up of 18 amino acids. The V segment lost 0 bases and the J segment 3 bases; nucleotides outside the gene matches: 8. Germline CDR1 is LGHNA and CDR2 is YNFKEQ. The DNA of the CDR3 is TGTGCCAGCAGCCAAGATTTGGTAGCGGGGGACCACACCGGGGAGCTGTTTTTT. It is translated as CASSQDLVAGDHTGELFF.

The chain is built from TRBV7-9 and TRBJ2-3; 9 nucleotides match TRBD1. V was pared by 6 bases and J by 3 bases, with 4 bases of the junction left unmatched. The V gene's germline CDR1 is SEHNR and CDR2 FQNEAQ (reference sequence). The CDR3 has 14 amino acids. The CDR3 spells CASRQGARTDTQYF. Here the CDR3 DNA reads TGTGCCAGCAGACAGGGGGCGAGGACAGATACGCAGTATTTT. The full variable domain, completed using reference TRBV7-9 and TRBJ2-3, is DTGVSQNPRHKITKRGQNVTFRCDPISEHNRLYWYRQTLGQGPEFLTYFQNEAQLEKSRLLSDRFSAERPKGSFSTLEIQRTEQGDSAMYLCASRQGARTDTQYFGPGTRLTVL.